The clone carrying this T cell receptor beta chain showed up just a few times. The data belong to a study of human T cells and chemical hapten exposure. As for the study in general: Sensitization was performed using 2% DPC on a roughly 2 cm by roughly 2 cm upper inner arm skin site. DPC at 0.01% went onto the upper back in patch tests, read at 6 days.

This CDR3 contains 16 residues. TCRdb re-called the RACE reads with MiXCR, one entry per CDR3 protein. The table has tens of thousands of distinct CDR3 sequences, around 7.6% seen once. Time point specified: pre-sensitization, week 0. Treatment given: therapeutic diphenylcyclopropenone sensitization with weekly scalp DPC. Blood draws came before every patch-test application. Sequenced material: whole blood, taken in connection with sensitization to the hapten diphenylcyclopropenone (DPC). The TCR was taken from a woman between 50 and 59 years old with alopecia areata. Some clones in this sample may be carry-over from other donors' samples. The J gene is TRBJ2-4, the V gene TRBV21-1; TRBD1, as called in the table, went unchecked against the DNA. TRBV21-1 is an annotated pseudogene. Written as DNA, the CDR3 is TGTGCCAGCAGCAAAAGGGGGGGACTAGTCAAAAACATTCAGTACTTC. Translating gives CASSKRGGLVKNIQYF.